These 18 T cell receptor beta chains were sequenced from one sample in a study of blood T cell repertoires in COVID-19. Produced via immunoSEQ multiplex PCR; TCRdb's table is partial and in-frame only. Altogether over 120,000 clones are present, 87% being singletons, with the ten largest covering less than 0.95%. Material for sequencing was peripheral blood. These receptor sequences come from a woman in her forties or fifties with acute or convalescent COVID-19.

The gene calls are TRBV11-2 and TRBJ2-7; 7 bases match TRBD2. V was pared by 2 bases and J by 4 bases, with 8 bases of the junction left unmatched. Germline V gene data show CDR1 as SGHAT and CDR2 as FQNNGV. The CDR3 has 15 residues. The CDR3 protein is CASSLISSGEYEQYF. The CDR3 nucleotides read TGTGCCAGCAGCTTAATCTCTAGCGGCGAATACGAGCAGTACTTC.

The chain is built from TRBV5-1 and TRBJ1-2; D possibly corresponds to TRBD1 (6 bases). Germline values: CDR1 SGHRS, CDR2 YFSETQ. Trimming removed 4 bases from V and 3 bases from J, with 19 bases in between. This CDR3 is 16 amino acids long. The CDR3 DNA is TGCGCCAGCAGCCCATCCGGGGGGCGCGGCCACTATGGCTACACCTTC. Encoded protein: CASSPSGGRGHYGYTF.

The CDR3 DNA reads as TGTGCCAGCACTGGGGCTAGAAGCACAGATACGCAGTATTTT. This codes for CASTGARSTDTQYF. This rearrangement joins TRBV5-4 to TRBJ2-3; a weak D match, TRBD1 (5 bases). Germline CDR1 and CDR2: SGHNT and YYREEE (reference sequence). V lost 6 bases and J 0 bases, leaving 11 bases between the germline ends. The CDR3 runs 14 residues.

CDR3 bases: TGTGCCAGCAGTGAAGGGGGACAGTCGGACACTGAAGCTTTCTTT. Translation gives CASSEGGQSDTEAFF. The chain recombines TRBV6-1 with TRBJ1-1, with TRBD1 identical over 7 bases. The CDR3 length is 15 residues. V shed 1 base, J shed 3 bases, and the junction held 5 bases outside the gene matches. In germline, CDR1 is MNHNS, CDR2 SASEGT.

The V call is TRBV30, the J call TRBJ1-2; no clear D gene. Germline CDR1 and CDR2: GTSNPN and SVGIG (reference sequence). V lost 5 bases, J lost 4 bases, and 11 bases lay in between. The CDR3 totals 12 residues. CDR3 sequence: CAWSVPGYGYTF. The CDR3 bases are TGTGCCTGGTCCGTGCCGGGCTATGGCTACACCTTC.

The V call is TRBV7-9, the J call TRBJ2-1; 9 bases line up with TRBD1. CDR1 and CDR2 from the germline V gene are SEHNR and FQNEAQ (reference sequence). The V gene end was trimmed by 5 bases and the J gene end by 0 bases; junction bases not matched to a gene: 11. The CDR3 length is 18 residues. The CDR3 spells CASSPRTGALGSYNEQFF. The DNA for the CDR3 is TGTGCCAGCAGCCCCCGGACAGGGGCCTTAGGCTCCTACAATGAGCAGTTCTTC.

The gene calls are TRBV11-3 and TRBJ2-3; no clear D. The germline gives CDR1 SGHNT, CDR2 YENEEA. Trimming pared 1 base from V and 7 bases from J, leaving 6 bases between. This CDR3 region has 12 residues. CDR3 protein: CASSLGSYTQYF. In nucleotides, the CDR3 is TGTGCCAGCAGCTTAGGTTCATATACGCAGTATTTT.

This clone has only one observation. This chain links TRBV5-1 with TRBJ2-5; tentative D call: TRBD1 (7 bases). Germline CDR1 is SGHRS and CDR2 is YFSETQ. V lost 0 bases and J lost 5, with 11 bases in between. The CDR3 loop spans 14 amino acids. CDR3 sequence: CASSLAPGGETQYF. As DNA, the CDR3 is TGCGCCAGCAGCTTGGCTCCAGGGGGGGAGACCCAGTACTTC.

The rearrangement uses TRBV3-1 (or the pseudogene TRBV3-2) and TRBJ1-1; D is ambiguous. This CDR3 is built from 14 residues. Deletions cut 2 bases from V and 0 bases from J, with 7 bases between. Per germline, CDR1 LGHDT and CDR2 YNNKEL (reference sequence). CDR3 amino acids: CASSQPDMNTEAFF. Written as DNA, the CDR3 is TGTGCCAGCAGCCAACCAGATATGAACACTGAAGCTTTCTTT.

V gene TRBV6-5 combines with J gene TRBJ2-7; D remains ambiguous. The germline CDR1 and CDR2 sequences are MNHEY and SVGAGI. V gave up 8 bases and J gave up 2 bases, with 16 bases separating them. This CDR3 is built from 14 residues. CDR3 protein: CASAGFHTTYEQYF. CDR3 bases: TGTGCCAGCGCCGGGTTTCACACGACCTACGAGCAGTACTTC.

The J gene is TRBJ2-1, the V gene TRBV15; D is uncertain. The CDR3 runs to 16 residues. Germline CDR1 reads LNHNV; CDR2 reads YYDKDF (reference sequence). Trimming stripped 0 bases from V and 0 bases from J, with 9 bases between. The CDR3 reads CATSRDGASSYNEQFF. The DNA for the CDR3 is TGTGCCACCAGCAGAGATGGTGCTAGCTCCTACAATGAGCAGTTCTTC.

This rearrangement joins TRBV19 to TRBJ1-3; possibly TRBD1 for D (5 bases). The germline V and J ends were trimmed by 3 bases and 4 bases, with 25 bases remaining between them. The CDR3 sequence is 19 residues long. CDR1 LNHDA and CDR2 SQIVND come from the germline V gene (reference sequence). The CDR3 DNA sequence: TGTGCCAGTAGTATCTATCGGACATGGGATGCGGGGCTGGGAAACACCATATATTTT. Translated, it gives CASSIYRTWDAGLGNTIYF.

This clone showed up just once. The rearrangement joins TRBV11-2 to TRBJ2-3; 9 nucleotides agree with TRBD1. In germline, CDR1 is SGHAT, CDR2 FQNNGV. J lost 4 bases, V lost 5 bases, and 4 bases had no gene match. The CDR3 extends over 14 amino acids. CDR3 in DNA: TGTGCCAGCAGCCGGGACAGGGCCGCAGATACGCAGTATTTT. This translates into CASSRDRAADTQYF.

The rearrangement links TRBV5-5 to TRBJ1-2; D is uncertain. CDR3 length: 11 amino acids. Germline CDR1 reads SGHKS; CDR2 reads YYEKEE (reference sequence). The ends were cut back, 4 bases at V and 6 bases at J, with 7 bases in the middle. CDR3 residues: CASSTRDGYTF. CDR3 coding DNA: TGTGCCAGCAGCACGCGGGATGGCTACACCTTC.

The chain is built from TRBV5-4 and TRBJ2-7, with 7 bases fitting TRBD1. This CDR3 comprises 16 residues. Germline trimming cut 3 bases from V and 2 bases from J; bases unmatched to any gene: 11. Looked up from germline, CDR1 is SGHNT and CDR2 is YYREEE (reference sequence). CDR3 sequence: CASSWKTGNGAYEQYF. The CDR3 DNA follows: TGTGCCAGCAGCTGGAAGACAGGGAATGGAGCCTACGAGCAGTACTTC.

V and J are TRBV18 and TRBJ1-2; 7 bases are shared with TRBD1. Germline loops: CDR1 KGHSH, CDR2 LQKENI. This CDR3 contains 15 residues. The trim removed 3 bases at V and 0 bases at J, leaving 4 bases unmatched. The CDR3 DNA is TGTGCCAGCTCACCCGGGACAGACACTAACTATGGCTACACCTTC. Translated, it gives CASSPGTDTNYGYTF.

The chain links TRBV3-1 (or the pseudogene TRBV3-2) to TRBJ1-5, with 7 bases aligning to TRBD1. The trim removed 0 bases at V and 2 bases at J, leaving 1 base unmatched. The germline V gene encodes CDR1 LGHDT and CDR2 YNNKEL (reference sequence). This CDR3 has 15 amino acids. The CDR3 DNA is TGTGCCAGCAGCCAAGATACAGGGGGCAATCAGCCCCAGCATTTT. Its translation is CASSQDTGGNQPQHF.

V is TRBV29-1 and J is TRBJ1-1; the match to TRBD1 covers 10 bases. Trimming cost V 4 bases and J 1 base; bases outside gene matches: 3. The germline V gene encodes CDR1 SQVTM and CDR2 ANQGSEA. CDR3 length: 14 amino acids. The CDR3 bases are TGCAGCGTTGTAGGGGACAGGGGGAACACTGAAGCTTTCTTT. Translating it yields CSVVGDRGNTEAFF.